The 5 T cell receptor beta chains reported below all come from one sample, sequenced in a study of blood T cell repertoires in COVID-19 (dated by TCRdb to the early 2020s). Library preparation was by the immunoSEQ multiplex PCR assay. TCRdb mirrors the immuneACCESS table, restricted to in-frame sequences. Some clones are absent from its copies; in checked studies, under half trace to an unresolved V gene, and the reason for the others is unknown. This sample is represented by just over 250,000 clones; more than 75% of them were singletons. In total, the top ten clones hold roughly 2.5% of the sample. Sequencing was performed on peripheral blood. The source of these receptors is a woman aged 45-60 years with acute or convalescent COVID-19.

A few counts support this clone. The chain employs TRBV18 and TRBJ2-2; 9 bases map to TRBD1. The J segment lost 4 bases and the V segment lost 8 bases, leaving 8 bases of the junction unmatched. The germline V gene encodes CDR1 KGHSH and CDR2 LQKENI. CDR3 length: 15 residues. The CDR3 sequence is CASVPGQGSTGELFF. The CDR3 nucleotides read TGTGCCAGCGTTCCGGGACAGGGCTCCACCGGGGAGCTGTTTTTT.

The chain combines TRBV20-1 with TRBJ1-5; D possibly corresponds to TRBD1 (6 bases). Trimming removed 3 bases at V and 3 bases at J, with 9 bases between. Germline values: CDR1 DFQATT, CDR2 SNEGSKA (reference sequence). The CDR3 is made up of 13 amino acids. Written as DNA, the CDR3 is TGCAGTGCTAGTGGGGACACCAATCAGCCCCAGCATTTT. Its translation: CSASGDTNQPQHF.

The rearrangement joins TRBV10-1 to TRBJ2-7; D perhaps matches TRBD2 (5 bases). CDR1 is WNHNN, CDR2 SYGVQD, per germline (reference sequence). V lost 3 bases to trimming and J lost 6 bases, with 12 bases between them. CDR3 length: 13 amino acids. The CDR3 protein is CASSDRLAREQYF. The CDR3 region has the DNA TGCGCCAGCAGTGATCGGCTAGCTCGCGAGCAGTACTTC.

The chain combines TRBV15 with TRBJ2-5, with 7 bases matching TRBD2. CDR3 length: 16 residues. V gave up 5 bases and J gave up 2 bases; unmatched junction bases: 11. CDR1 LNHNV and CDR2 YYDKDF come from the germline V gene (reference sequence). CDR3 in amino acids: CATSPLPAGSQETQYF. The DNA for the CDR3 is TGTGCCACCAGCCCTCTACCAGCGGGATCGCAAGAGACCCAGTACTTC.

This chain uses TRBV9 with TRBJ2-5, with 7 bases identical to TRBD1. Germline V gene data show CDR1 as SGDLS and CDR2 as YYNGEE. The J segment lost 5 bases and the V segment lost 0 bases, leaving 7 bases of the junction unmatched. This CDR3 is 15 amino acids long. CDR3 sequence: CASSVGGGAWETQYF. The DNA of the CDR3 is TGTGCCAGCAGCGTAGGAGGGGGCGCTTGGGAGACCCAGTACTTC.